This TCR beta chain was found in a study of OX40 agonist ivuxolimab in advanced cancers. Method: immunoSEQ multiplex PCR; TCRdb's copy keeps in-frame clones and lacks some. This sample has tens of thousands of clones; about 87% occur once, and the top ten carry approximately 3.6%. The V gene's germline CDR1 is SGHAT and CDR2 FQNNGV. The CDR3 runs 18 residues. The V end lost 1 base, the J end lost 6 bases, and 21 bases lay between the germline ends. Comments on this clone: Its specificity is not known.

General study points: Researchers did not establish what antigens the expanded peripheral T cells target. Relatively little clonal expansion, among the lowest observed, appeared in partial responders at 0.1-3.0 mg/kg.

The specimen comprised CD4+ or CD8+ T cells sorted from blood, sampled in a trial of the OX40 agonist ivuxolimab. The clonotype comes from an adult with an advanced solid tumor such as melanoma, head and neck, liver or kidney cancer. The V and J genes are TRBV11-2 and TRBJ2-2, with D perhaps TRBD2 (6 bases). The CDR3, as DNA: TGTGCCAGCAGCTTAGGTCCGCTATTTGCGGGATCCCCCGGGGAGCTGTTTTTT. This sequence encodes CASSLGPLFAGSPGELFF.